The present entry profiles one T cell receptor (beta chain) with its context. This clonotype came up a few times. No cognate antigen has been identified for it. Base qualities are not at hand, and no much larger clone is one base apart. Stable Graves' hyperthyroidism was defined as no progression to ophthalmopathy during 18 months of follow-up. The hyperthyroidism patients were between 18 and 65 years old and newly diagnosed, with a disease duration of less than 2 months. Exclusion was applied to patients with uncontrolled infections, other autoimmune diseases, pregnancy or lactation. Clinical symptoms, serum thyroxine and TRAb, thyroid ultrasound, and orbital computed tomography formed the basis for the diagnoses. PBMCs were separated from 8 to 10 ml of fresh peripheral blood using Ficoll-Paque density gradient centrifugation. Total RNA was extracted with Trizol reagent, and quality was checked on an Agilent 2100 Bioanalyzer.

Amplification of TCR beta CDR3 regions was carried out from RNA transcripts. A first-round RT-PCR of the TCR CDR3 used the HTBI primer set with the Qiagen OneStep RT-PCR kit. A second multiplex PCR round built the libraries, followed by size selection and purification. Libraries were sequenced paired-end with 100 bp reads on an Illumina HiSeq2000. The study's own analysis went as follows. SOAPnuke was used to process the raw data, with reads discarded if the reads contained adapters or uncalled bases, had a mean Phred below 15, or lacked an exact constant-primer or identifier match. COPE v1.2.5 was used to merge high-quality paired reads, and clonotypes were defined as unique nucleotide sequences. Clonotypes were aligned to IMGT TRBV, TRBD and TRBJ reference segments using MiTCR v1.1. The analysis included only V-J combinations with a frequency above 0.0001, which together covered 99.2% of the repertoires. A TCS score was defined as the ratio of F50 (clonal expansion) to E x V (chaos), with BLOSUM62-based TCRdist applied between CDR3 peptides within each V-J. Welch's t-statistics and random forest reduced some 510 V-J features to roughly 13, which were used in a naive Bayes classifier (R e1071). TCRdb trimmed public reads at Q25 via fastp, called clones via MiXCR and kept in-frame beta chains. Each CDR3 protein appears once, grouped with its most common genes and DNA. The V and J calls come from TCRdb's annotation, not from the publication. In this sample the table shows fewer than 800,000 distinct CDR3 sequences, roughly 15% of which occur a single time. Clones ranked in the top ten supply approximately 8% of the sample.

The data stem from a study of T cells in Graves' hyperthyroidism and ophthalmopathy (dated by TCRdb to the late 2010s). Some background on the complete study: Peripheral blood samples were taken at the time of initial diagnosis, prior to any treatment. To identify distinguishing TCR V-J signatures, a discovery cohort of 90 to 100 patients was used, comprising 40 to 45 with Graves' ophthalmopathy and 57 with stable Graves' hyperthyroidism. Whether ophthalmopathy could be predicted prospectively was tested in an independent validation cohort made up of approximately 19 hyperthyroidism patients plus 17 patients who later progressed to ophthalmopathy. The 100 discovery patients were randomly divided into training and test sets at a 7:3 ratio. Thyroid tissue and blood T-cell repertoires from six Graves' hyperthyroidism patients were also compared in the study. After sampling, hyperthyroidism patients received methimazole starting at 30 mg daily, and ophthalmopathy patients received high-dose intravenous methylprednisolone. TCR Vbeta CDR3 sequencing of some 140 peripheral blood samples (more than 40 ophthalmopathy, 75 or so hyperthyroidism and roughly 17 progressor patients) is reported in the paper. Study-wide conclusions, independent of this receptor: Most expanded thyroid clonotypes (frequency above 0.001) were also detected in blood, suggesting blood repertoires may reflect thyroid immune responses. A model built on a 13 V-J signature distinguished ophthalmopathy from stable hyperthyroidism, reaching approximately 89% sensitivity and 81.08% specificity in cross-validation and 80%/75% in testing. In validation, the model predicted progression to ophthalmopathy a median of around 6.5 months before onset, with about 71% sensitivity and almost 75% specificity. No statistical method was used to set the sample size in advance, and investigators knew the group allocation.

The germline V gene sets CDR1 to MDHEN and CDR2 to SYDVKM. Trimming takes 6 bases from V and 10 bases from J, and the germline ends sit 10 bases apart. Measured from the cysteine to the phenylalanine, the CDR3 is 11 residues long. Only the CDR3 DNA stays, 33 bases, in frame from base 1. The chain couples TRBV28 to TRBJ2-1; the D gene is possibly TRBD1, with 7 bases matching. The clonotype comes from a man younger than 30 with Graves' hyperthyroidism. Sequencing was carried out using blood. The CDR3: CASRQGREQFF. The sequence in DNA is TGTGCCAGCAGACAGGGGAGGGAGCAGTTCTTC.